The 2 T cell receptor beta chains below all came from one sample that was sequenced in a study of regulatory T cells in long-lasting Graves disease. Libraries of TCR beta came from iRepertoire HTBI primers plus Arm-PCR of CDR3 regions. MiXCR, applied by TCRdb to the multiplex PCR reads, yields one record per CDR3 protein. The table lists roughly 500,000 distinct CDR3 sequences, roughly a fifth of them singletons. The time point is: persistent/refractory GD, antithyroid drugs over 5 years with positive TRAb. PBMC RNA was the source of the TCR library. The specimen was peripheral blood mononuclear cells (PBMCs), collected when the disease was refractory, from a patient treated with antithyroid drugs. The receptors derive from a female donor with Graves disease.

This clonotype was seen more than once but under ten times. A much larger clone differs by one base, so this may be a read error. This CDR3 is missing its conserved last phenylalanine or tryptophan, likely due to a read error. V is TRBV12-3 or TRBV12-4 and J is TRBJ1-1; D remains unclear. The CDR3 covers 18 residues. Trimming took off 6 bases at V and 1 base at J, with 24 bases between the two ends. The CDR3 loop is CASRHKPGPRRKNTEAFL. For the CDR3, the DNA is TGTGCCAGCAGACATAAACCGGGCCCCCGAAGGAAGAACACTGAAGCTTTCCTT.

On this clonotype: This may arise from a read error, as a much more abundant clone is one base away. This rearrangement joins TRBV11-2 to TRBJ2-2, with D tentatively TRBD1 or TRBD2 (5 bases each). In germline, CDR1 is SGHAT, CDR2 FQNNGV. This CDR3 contains 17 residues. CDR3 sequence (DNA): TGTGCCAGCAGCTTAGGGGTTTTTGGGGCGGCCACCGGGGAGCTGCTTTTT. Protein sequence: CASSLGVFGAATGELLF.